This is a list of T cell receptor beta chains from one sample in a study of shared clonotypes between healthy human individuals. TCRdb's table, derived via immunoSEQ multiplex PCR, lists solely in-frame clones and lacks some. The profile shows a few million clones, 80% to 95% of them singletons. The sample taken for sequencing was naive CD4+ T cells from PBMCs. The receptors were sampled from a man between 18 and 29 years old in good health. Some clones in this sample may be carry-over from other donors' samples. The CDR3 runs from the conserved cysteine through the conserved F or W.

v_call	j_call	cdr3_aa
TRBV6-5	TRBJ1-2	CASSPLGPYGYTF
TRBV18	TRBJ1-2	CASSPGQGPNYGYTF
TRBV27	TRBJ2-5	CASREPGGRETQYF
TRBV11-2	TRBJ2-1	CASSLGRTSRDNEQFF
TRBV6-5	TRBJ2-7	CASSWTGGSVYEQYF
TRBV7-8	TRBJ1-4	CASSITSGTATNEKLFF
TRBV5-8	TRBJ1-1	CASSTNRKVNTEAFF
TRBV9	TRBJ1-2	CASSATLDSTANYGYTF
TRBV6-5	TRBJ2-7	CASSYDPNTGYEQYF
TRBV2	TRBJ2-1	CASTLAGGLREWFF
TRBV27	TRBJ2-3	CASSLSGSGGRSDTQYF
TRBV6-5	-	CASSYSVRGHYEQYF
TRBV7-3	TRBJ2-1	CASSFSGTSNEQFF
TRBV7-9	TRBJ2-7	CASSSDREWSEQYF
TRBV4-2	TRBJ1-5	CASSQGDQPQHF
TRBV27	TRBJ2-2	CASSNRPSPDTGELFF
TRBV5-1	TRBJ1-1	CASSLKGQGMNTEAFF
TRBV2	TRBJ2-5	CASSLRGGETQYF
TRBV28	TRBJ1-1	CASSLYGRWRNTEAFF
TRBV5-1	TRBJ2-4	CASSAGTSENIQYF
TRBV6-1	TRBJ1-5	CASSEPGQGASFRNQPQHF
TRBV5-1	TRBJ2-7	CASSLEFGGGPSSEQYF
TRBV11-3	TRBJ2-1	CASSRGDSSYNEQFF
TRBV4-2	TRBJ2-2	CASSEGVMATNTGELFF
TRBV28	TRBJ2-5	CASSLWDVQETQYF
TRBV15	TRBJ1-3	CATSREKTAQRNTIYF
TRBV15	TRBJ2-7	CATSRDRGAIYEQYF
TRBV4-2	TRBJ2-1	CASSPERTSGARSSYNEQFF
TRBV7-3	TRBJ2-3	CASSLTPGTSGRSTDTQYF
TRBV6-5	TRBJ1-2	CATYPPGRPYGYTF
TRBV4-1	TRBJ2-6	CASSQLGGGANVLTF
TRBV27	TRBJ1-5	CASLERGPQHF
TRBV7-9	TRBJ2-7	CASSPSGGPREYF
TRBV28	TRBJ1-2	CASSLPHQRNYGYTF
TRBV19	TRBJ1-2	CASSTRQGKLYGYTF
TRBV5-1	TRBJ1-2	CASSPSLGYTF
TRBV5-4	TRBJ2-7	CASSLAGQYTYEQYF
TRBV7-9	TRBJ1-5	CASSRDSAKGPQHF
TRBV27	TRBJ2-2	CASSSSGRATGELFF
TRBV7-9	TRBJ2-7	CASSGRSGPTYEQYF
TRBV7-3	TRBJ1-2	CASSPRRGAEYGYTF
TRBV6-1	TRBJ1-2	CASQGGVYGYTF
TRBV7-3	TRBJ2-2	CASSLTRDRSIAGELFF
TRBV19	TRBJ2-2	CASSRAGGVTGELFF
TRBV7-2	TRBJ2-4	CASSIGQGGNIQYF
TRBV29-1	TRBJ1-2	CSAKTRPGDYGYTF
TRBV5-1	TRBJ2-7	CASSLQGSYEQYF
TRBV10-1	TRBJ1-4	CPYRDSPNSEKLFF
TRBV12-5	TRBJ2-1	CASELNNEQFF
TRBV6-6	TRBJ1-1	CASSTPRTSTSFF
TRBV7-2	TRBJ2-3	CASSLLPSGSGVDTQYF
TRBV30	TRBJ2-3	CAWSGGGGETDTQYF